Included here is one TCR beta chain sequence, with context. The data were taken from a study of blood T cell repertoires in COVID-19. Whole-study context: Acute-phase and convalescent COVID-19 samples originated in the United States, Italy and Spain. PBMCs, B-cell-depleted T cells, or T cells were the source of the cDNA or gDNA that made up the material.

Under the authors' procedure: Nucleated cell number was recorded as an estimate derived from reference gene primer amplification. Produced via immunoSEQ multiplex PCR; TCRdb's table is partial and in-frame only. V, J and clone size reflect that table, while D and trimming were determined from the DNA. Of roughly 65,000 clones in the sample, 79% were seen once. Trimming removed 0 bases at V and 5 bases at J, with 16 bases between. This CDR3 contains 16 residues. Germline V gives CDR1 LGHDT, CDR2 YNNKEL (reference sequence). This TCR was recovered from a human donor in a cohort sampled during active COVID-19. The gene calls are TRBV3-1 (or the pseudogene TRBV3-2) and TRBJ2-5, with D possibly being TRBD1 (6 bases). Sequencing used peripheral blood. In nucleotides, the CDR3 is TGTGCCAGCAGCCAAGATCCGGCAGGGGAGACGGAGACCCAGTACTTC. It translates to CASSQDPAGETETQYF.